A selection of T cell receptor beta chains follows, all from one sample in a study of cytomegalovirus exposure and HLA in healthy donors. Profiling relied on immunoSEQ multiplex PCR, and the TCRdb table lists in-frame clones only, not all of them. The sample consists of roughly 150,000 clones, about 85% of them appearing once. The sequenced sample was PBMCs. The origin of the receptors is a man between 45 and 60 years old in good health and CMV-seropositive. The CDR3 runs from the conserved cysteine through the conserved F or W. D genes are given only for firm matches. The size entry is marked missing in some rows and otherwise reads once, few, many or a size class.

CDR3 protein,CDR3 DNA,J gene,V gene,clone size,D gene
CASSLRQQAFF,TGTGCCAGCAGTTTGAGACAGCAAGCTTTCTTT,TRBJ1-1,TRBV28,-,-
CASSPTGQPFGNAIYF,TGCGCCAGCAGCCCCACGGGACAGCCATTCGGAAACGCCATATATTTT,TRBJ1-3,TRBV4-1,-,TRBD1
CAISYSGQPYEQYF,TGTGCCATCAGCTATAGTGGACAACCCTACGAGCAGTACTTC,TRBJ2-7,TRBV10-3,-,-
CASSSLGTGTDTQYF,TGTGCCAGCAGTTCCCTCGGGACAGGGACAGATACGCAGTATTTT,TRBJ2-3,TRBV28,-,TRBD1
CATRPMGGSTDTQYF,TGTGCCACCCGCCCCATGGGGGGTAGCACAGATACGCAGTATTTT,TRBJ2-3,TRBV5-8,-,-
CASSPGLAGVYEQYF,TGTGCCAGCAGTCCAGGACTAGCGGGAGTTTACGAGCAGTACTTC,TRBJ2-7,TRBV28,-,TRBD2
CASSLRTTSDYEQYF,TGTGCCAGCAGCCTACGTACGACTAGCGACTACGAGCAGTACTTC,TRBJ2-7,TRBV13,-,TRBD2
CASNLAGDEQFF,TGTGCCAGCAACTTAGCTGGTGATGAGCAGTTCTTC,TRBJ2-1,TRBV2,-,-
CASSALTGRTEAFF,TGTGCCAGCAGCGCCCTGACAGGGAGAACTGAAGCTTTCTTT,TRBJ1-1,TRBV9,-,TRBD1
CASSPRQGHQPQHF,TGTGCCAGCAGTCCTAGACAGGGGCATCAGCCCCAGCATTTT,TRBJ1-5,TRBV28,-,TRBD1
CASSAGGRDYGYTF,TGTGCCAGCAGCGCGGGGGGGCGCGACTATGGCTACACCTTC,TRBJ1-2,TRBV5-4,few,-
CAAGSLNNEQFF,TGCGCCGCCGGGTCCTTGAACAATGAGCAGTTCTTC,TRBJ2-1,TRBV4-1,-,-
CASSGGTQYNEQFF,TGTGCCAGCAGTGGGGGGACACAGTACAATGAGCAGTTCTTC,TRBJ2-1,TRBV2,-,-
CASRRGGDTGELFF,TGTGCCAGCCGGAGGGGAGGGGACACCGGGGAGCTGTTTTTT,TRBJ2-2,TRBV6-5,-,TRBD2
CASSLSGTVYEQYF,TGTGCCAGCAGTCTTAGCGGGACGGTCTACGAGCAGTACTTC,TRBJ2-7,TRBV28,-,TRBD2
CAISDPGLAVQETQYF,TGTGCCATCAGTGATCCGGGACTAGCGGTCCAAGAGACCCAGTACTTC,TRBJ2-5,TRBV10-3,-,TRBD2
CASSLDTVNEQFF,TGTGCCAGCAGCTTAGATACAGTCAATGAGCAGTTCTTC,TRBJ2-1,TRBV11-2,-,-
CASSFPGQRYEQYF,TGTGCCAGCAGCTTCCCGGGACAGCGCTACGAGCAGTACTTC,TRBJ2-7,TRBV13,once,TRBD1
CASRDTTSGYGYTF,TGTGCCAGCAGAGACACAACCTCGGGATATGGCTACACCTTC,TRBJ1-2,TRBV6-5,-,-
CATERGRNTEAFF,TGTGCCACCGAGAGAGGGAGAAACACTGAAGCTTTCTTT,TRBJ1-1,TRBV2,-,-